This paragraph covers one TCR beta chain sequence. The CDR3 is made up of 15 amino acids. Germline V CDR1 and CDR2: SGHVS, FNYEAQ. V was trimmed by 0 bases and J by 2 bases, leaving 10 bases between them. The sample is drawn from a study of T cell repertoires in cytomegalovirus infection. TCRdb fed the reads into MiXCR, producing one record per CDR3 protein. Of 200,000 or so distinct CDR3 sequences in the sample, roughly a fifth are singletons; the top ten hold approximately 2.9%. Input material: PBMCs. The sequence was obtained from a human donor in good health (CMV status not recorded). Some clones in this sample may be carry-over from other donors' samples. V is TRBV7-6 and J is TRBJ2-5; D remains ambiguous. The DNA for the CDR3 is TGTGCCAGCAGCTTAGCGTCCCAACAGCAAGAGACCCAGTACTTC. This sequence encodes CASSLASQQQETQYF.